This TCR beta chain is from a study of cytomegalovirus exposure and HLA in healthy donors (dated 2017 in TCRdb). Study-level background: An earlier analysis of several hundred of the donors reported about 260 Gb of sequence data and approximately 120 million unique TCR beta sequences obtained from about 170 million T cells. Around 300 gigabases of sequencing data and approximately 85 million unique TCR sequences were included in an early release covering about 600 HLA-typed donors. Of the 398 genotyped donors, approximately 82% fell in the genetic ancestry cluster associated with self-reported Caucasian donors. The study was designed to test whether signatures of past pathogen exposure could be identified by cataloging public T cell receptors. The study profiled the T cell repertoires of approximately 700 subjects by immunosequencing and related them to cytomegalovirus serostatus. Along with the roughly 610-subject first cohort, a separate validation cohort of over a hundred different subjects was used. The study combined high-throughput TCR immunosequencing, statistical association of individual TCRs with disease status, and machine learning to predict cytomegalovirus infection status. A later analysis re-examined previously published TCR beta repertoires from 610 or so donors and added high-resolution HLA genotyping to investigate patterns of TCR occurrence. Rather than using new phenotypic data, the later analysis identified candidate immune exposures from TCR beta sequences and from how often those sequences occurred across donors. In an earlier analysis of a few hundred of the donors, high-throughput TCR beta sequencing was used to judge whether each TCR beta V gene segment behaved as functional or pseudogenic. Donor age, sex, ethnicity and CMV serostatus were collected together with the repertoire data. In a later genetic analysis, genome-wide SNP genotypes for about 55% of the 666 donors were used, and that subset was treated as a discovery cohort. Every repertoire in the discovery cohort had been generated on one and the same sequencing platform. HLA typing included class I and class II loci at four-digit resolution. Typing coverage varied by locus: 629-630 donors for A, B, C, DRB1 and DQB1; more than 500 for DQA1; around 610 for DPA1; 450 to 480 for DPB1. About five DR-DQ haplotypes were handled as single units for association and clustering, since linkage in the cohort was strong. Among several hundred genotyped donors of the cohort, an average of approximately 240,000 unique TCR beta nucleotide sequences was sequenced per donor, of which approximately 18% were non-productive.

Inclusive of the bounding cysteine and phenylalanine, the CDR3 is 13 residues long. Only CDR3 DNA is held: 39 bases, read in frame from base 1. V loses 1 base, J loses 5 bases, and the germline ends lie 9 bases apart. The germline V gene specifies SGHRS as CDR1 and YFSETQ as CDR2. As regards this clone: The target of this receptor is not known. Base qualities are missing; no much larger clone stands one base away.

Paper-wide results and their limitations: Compared with equally common non-associated chains, HLA-associated TCR beta chains in a later analysis were more clonally expanded and had lower generation probabilities. Because HLA typing was unavailable for some donors at each locus, only the typed subset was used in association tests. Only TCR beta chains were sequenced in this cohort, and the absence of alpha or paired-chain data limited detectable features. Most TCR sequences were seen in very few donors, while some public TCRs were found in many individuals. Strong co-occurrence of HLA alleles, especially DR and DQ, made assigning TCR associations to individual alleles difficult. An association between a missense DCLRE1C variant and V-gene and J-gene trimming of TCR beta chains was found in a later genetic analysis and replicated in an independent cohort. Because counts were too low, 15 to 20 rarely observed V segments, including chromosome 9 orphons, were excluded from the earlier analysis of 500 to 700 of the donors. A cluster of highly shared sequence variants was judged likely to be a technical artifact of the sequencing pipeline. An earlier analysis of 587 of the donors showed that most TCR beta V segments appeared in productive rearrangements either about 87% or about 30% of the time, which broadly matched IMGT annotations. The authors suggested that the approach could potentially be extended to other disease states and immunological phenotypes. Correlated functional status among segregating V segments might be attributable to linkage disequilibrium, but an unknown experimental factor could not be ruled out. The study gave a list of around 170 TCR beta chains associated with cytomegalovirus. Sequencing depth was assumed to be roughly uniform across donors in the presence/absence analyses, though that assumption may not hold. A few of the identified cytomegalovirus-associated TCR beta chains were confirmed in vitro to be specific for cytomegalovirus antigens. Most CMV-associated TCR beta chains appeared to be HLA-restricted in a later analysis, and the HLA associations seemed to be driven largely by CMV exposure. The classifier was reported to diagnose cytomegalovirus status with high specificity and sensitivity in both the original and validation cohorts. Because the 87-base-pair reads could not distinguish some IMGT-functional V segments, including TRBV6-2 and TRBV6-3, those segments were excluded. For the cohort, immune exposure information was limited to CMV serostatus. Compared with the approximately 720-donor mean, donors in an Asian-associated ancestry cluster had fewer N-insertions in productive TCRs, according to a later genetic analysis. A further reported finding was that TCR beta sequences accurately predicted the HLA-A and HLA-B alleles for most subjects in the first cohort. A later analysis reported that several top co-occurrence clusters appeared linked to parvovirus B19, influenza, CMV and Epstein-Barr virus. In a later analysis, TCR association rates were found to vary across HLA loci, with the most associated TCRs seen for DRB1 alleles and the fewest for HLA-C alleles. Specific HLA alleles were associated with over 15,000 TCR beta sequences at a false discovery rate of 0.05 in a later analysis.

The cohort was made up of hundreds of healthy bone marrow donors. At the time of sampling, every cohort member was nominally healthy, though immune exposures that went unrecorded were likely present. The donor tested CMV seronegative and was one of the 352 seronegative cohort members. A peripheral blood sample was collected from each donor, and TCR beta sequencing was performed on peripheral blood mononuclear cells. Genomic DNA extraction from the blood cell samples was performed with the Qiagen DNeasy Blood Extraction Kit. Library preparation employed the immunoSEQ multiplex PCR assay. For the multiplex PCR, a mixture combining 60 forward primers for TCR Vbeta segments and 13 reverse primers for TCR Jbeta segments was used. The CDR3 region of rearranged TCR beta genes was amplified from genomic DNA with a multiplex PCR assay. The amplified TCR beta libraries were sequenced on the Illumina HiSeq System as 87-base-pair reads. The published analysis was carried out like this. A later analysis tallied roughly 78 million unique TCR beta chains across the 650 to 750 repertoires, and about 12 million of those chains were shared by two or more donors. A nearest-neighbor algorithm error-corrected the raw reads and collapsed the reads into unique sequences, merging closely related sequences to remove PCR and sequencing errors. CDR3 sequences were aligned to IMGT reference sequences to assign V, D and J gene segments. For a sequence to be retained, a match of at least six nucleotides was required to both a V gene segment and a J gene segment. Rearrangements were classified as productive when the CDR3 lacked stop codons and remained in frame with V and J, and all other rearrangements were classified as non-productive. Following IMGT convention, CDR3 was defined as the stretch from the second conserved V-encoded cysteine up to the conserved J-encoded phenylalanine. In an earlier analysis of around 640 of the donors, sequences lacking an unambiguous match to a single V gene segment were excluded. In an earlier analysis of several hundred of the donors, V segments were called functional above 56.7% productive rearrangements and were called segregating when the between-donor standard deviation exceeded 5%. A statistical classification framework was developed to diagnose cytomegalovirus status using the catalog of TCR beta chain sequences. In a later analysis, TCR nucleotide sequences were compared against IMGT/GENE-DB human TR gene sequences so that V and J genes could be assigned. The TCRdist pipeline was used in a later analysis to assign CDR3 sequences and most-parsimonious VDJ recombination scenarios. In a later analysis, each TCR beta chain was defined by its CDR3 amino acid sequence together with its V-gene family, and reads lacking a unique V-gene family were excluded. In a later analysis, 450 to 600 highly shared, low-generation-probability nucleotide sequences were removed to address suspected cross-contamination and a sequencing artifact. A later analysis calculated a clonal expansion index for each public chain from normalized within-repertoire ranks of inferred template counts. In a later analysis, generation probabilities were computed with a VDJ recombination model fitted to out-of-frame rearrangements, and the resulting probabilities were checked against IGoR. Hypergeometric tests were used in a later analysis to score TCR-TCR, TCR-HLA and TCR-CMV co-occurrence, with a repertoire-size bias correction applied to the TCR pairs. False discovery rates were estimated in a later analysis by permuting HLA or CMV assignments 20 times. In a later analysis, co-occurring TCRs were grouped using DBSCAN, and TCRdist sequence similarity was added for clustering within HLA-allele-positive subsets. Co-occurrence clustering excluded repertoires with fewer than 30,000 or more than 120,000 public chains, plus five with anomalous nucleotide sharing. Here the immuneACCESS table is served through TCRdb, limited to in-frame sequences with V and J called. Missing clones are a known gap in these copies; in checked studies unresolved V genes cover under half, and the rest lacks a known reason. Clone size and V and J calls were adopted from that table, with D and trimming inferred from the DNA. This sample gives roughly 110,000 clones in total; roughly 82% of them show up just once. The ten biggest clones cover 1.5% to 2% of the sample.

The chain joins TRBV5-1 to TRBJ1-1; the best D guess is TRBD1, with 6 bases matching. Material: PBMCs. This TCR came from a man in his fifties or sixties in good health and CMV-seronegative. CDR3 loop: CASSLSGDTEAFF. The DNA sequence is as follows: TGCGCCAGCAGCTTGTCAGGGGATACTGAAGCTTTCTTT.